This TCR beta chain was recorded in a study of human T cells and chemical hapten exposure. Study-level background: Patients, predominantly female, presented with alopecia areata, totalis or universalis.

Time point specified: patch test 1, 2 weeks after DPC sensitization. The treatment denotes: therapeutic diphenylcyclopropenone sensitization with weekly scalp DPC. CDR1 is SGHDT, CDR2 YYEEEE, per germline. Trimming took 4 bases from V and 0 from J, leaving 8 bases between them. The CDR3 has 13 residues. This clonotype appeared many times. TCRdb called the RACE reads again in MiXCR, with one record for every CDR3 protein. The profile shows around 380,000 distinct CDR3 sequences, approximately 5.1% of them singletons. The specimen was whole blood, collected in connection with sensitization to the hapten diphenylcyclopropenone (DPC). The receptor was isolated from a woman aged 50 to 60 with alopecia areata. Some clones in this sample may be carry-over from other donors' samples. V gene TRBV5-6 combines with J gene TRBJ2-7; perhaps TRBD1 as D (5 bases). The CDR3 sequence is CASSLGASYEQYF. DNA for the CDR3: TGTGCCAGCAGCCTTGGGGCCTCCTACGAGCAGTACTTC.